Reported below is one T cell receptor (beta chain). No cognate antigen has been identified for it. No base qualities exist here, and no much larger clone lies one base off it. The data originate from a study of CD8 T cells in Susac syndrome (dated by TCRdb to between 2018 and 2020). About the full investigation: Of the Susac syndrome patients who were sequenced, under 10 were in clinical remission while 5 or 6 had clinically active disease. At blood withdrawal, Susac syndrome patients were either therapy-naive, taking corticosteroids (in some cases with IVIg as well), or taking IVIg alone. Repertoire sequencing was used to test whether CD8+ T cell activation and differentiation in Susac syndrome was antigen driven. The study compared CD8+ T cell repertoire clonality among about a dozen healthy donors, roughly 14 Susac syndrome patients and fewer than 19 multiple sclerosis patients. What the study reported, not specific to this receptor: The number of individuals in the TCR sequencing and HLA analysis was recognized as being relatively small. Under 20 and five Susac-specific public clones were found in the total CD8+ and CD8+ TEMRA repertoires, respectively. CD8+ repertoires in Susac syndrome showed clonal expansion, which was highest in CD8+ TEMRA cells and was greater in clinically active patients than in remitting patients.

Trimming takes 2 bases from V and 0 bases from J, and the germline ends sit 9 bases apart. The CDR3 goes from the cysteine to the phenylalanine over 15 residues. Only the CDR3 DNA stays, 45 bases, in frame from base 1. CDR1 and CDR2, per the germline V gene (reference sequence), are SEHNR and FQNEAQ. RNA was extracted with the RNeasy kit and roughly 0.45 to 1 ug was reverse transcribed using random hexamers. The immunoSEQ multiplex PCR assay, which covers 54 Vbeta and 13 Jbeta segments, was used to amplify TCR beta CDR3 regions. PCR amplification bias was corrected using a synthetic template baseline for primer optimization and computational correction. As for the original processing: Reads were annotated to V, D and J genes according to IMGT and were analyzed with immunoSEQ Analyzer, with only productive sequences retained. To calculate clonality, Shannon entropy was normalized by log2 of the number of productive unique sequences and then subtracted from one. For each patient and control, public and private clones were evaluated among the 100 most prevalent clones. Clones were defined as Susac-specific if absent from the healthy and MS cohorts, from more than 900 published viral clones and from other ImmuneACCESS disease sequences. The public reads were reprocessed in TCRdb via fastp at Q25 and MiXCR, keeping in-frame beta chains. Every entry covers one CDR3 protein and lists the most common genes and DNA from its rows. The V and J calls and clone size come from TCRdb's table, not from the authors' own analysis. Within this sample are roughly 190,000 distinct CDR3 sequences, with just under 95% of them counted one time only. 0.15% to 0.2% of the sample is taken by the ten largest.

High-throughput TCR beta sequencing profiled peripheral blood CD8+ and CD4+ T cells from healthy donors, Susac syndrome patients and multiple sclerosis patients. Recently defined diagnostic criteria for definite or probable disease were met by the Susac syndrome patients. Bulk CD8+ and CD4+ T cells were purified by magnetic negative isolation, whereas CD8+ TEMRA cells were enriched by FACS. Blood was collected in EDTA tubes and processed within 24 hours, with PBMCs isolated through density gradient centrifugation. PBMCs intended for TCR sequencing were cryopreserved in liquid nitrogen and thawed later in a water bath at 37 degrees C. The sorted or isolated CD4+, CD8+ and CD8+ TEMRA cells had a purity of 90% or higher.

Sequencing input: CD8+ T cells from PBMCs. The V and J genes are TRBV7-9 and TRBJ2-3; no D gene is confidently identified. The source of this sequence is a human donor with Susac syndrome. The encoded CDR3 is CASSLLGESTDTQYF. The DNA reads as follows: TGTGCCAGCAGCTTACTTGGGGAAAGCACAGATACGCAGTATTTT.